This T cell receptor (beta chain) came from a study of shared clonotypes between healthy human individuals. Naive CD8 cells lacked CD45RO, underwent positive selection for CCR7 and left out terminally differentiated effector memory CD45RA+ cells. Sequenced by immunoSEQ multiplex PCR; TCRdb stores in-frame clones only, minus some. The sample records some 2.1 million clones, less than 95% being singletons. Germline assignment: CDR1 MNHEY and CDR2 SMNVEV (reference sequence). The CDR3 totals 15 residues. J lost 7 bases, V lost 6 bases, and 10 bases had no gene match. The TCR sequence derives from a man in his late teens or twenties in good health. Input material: naive CD8+ T cells sorted from blood. The rearrangement uses TRBV27 and TRBJ2-1, with TRBD1 matching over 9 bases. The CDR3 loop is CASRAIGTGRNEQFF. The DNA for the CDR3 is TGTGCCAGCAGAGCCATCGGGACAGGGAGAAATGAGCAGTTCTTC.